The 16 T cell receptor beta chains below were found in one sample sequenced in a study of cytomegalovirus exposure and HLA in healthy donors. Primers: 60 Vbeta forward and 13 Jbeta reverse. Libraries were prepared by immunoSEQ multiplex PCR; TCRdb keeps only in-frame clonotypes and omits some of them. The sample yields roughly 150,000 clones, 65% to 80% seen once. Sequencing was done on a sample of PBMCs. The receptors here all came from a human donor in good health.

The rearrangement links TRBV5-4 to TRBJ2-6; weak D call: TRBD1 (6 bases). The germline V and J ends were trimmed by 4 bases and 4 bases, with 9 bases remaining between them. This CDR3 comprises 14 residues. Germline assignment: CDR1 SGHNT and CDR2 YYREEE (reference sequence). DNA for the CDR3: TGTGCCAGCAGCGCAGGGGTCGGGGCCAACGTCCTGACTTTC. Its translation: CASSAGVGANVLTF.

The V call is TRBV5-1, the J call TRBJ2-2, with TRBD2 identical over 11 bases. CDR1 and CDR2 from the germline V gene are SGHRS and YFSETQ. This CDR3 spans 16 amino acids. After removal of 4 bases from V and 0 bases from J, the junction contained 2 bases not matched to a gene. In DNA form, the CDR3 reads TGCGCCAGCAGCGGGACTAGCGGAGCGAACACCGGGGAGCTGTTTTTT. Protein sequence: CASSGTSGANTGELFF.

This chain joins TRBV7-2 and TRBJ1-5; 7 positions match TRBD1. In germline, CDR1 is SGHTA, CDR2 FQGNSA. The CDR3 length is 16 residues. V trimming: 4 bases; J trimming: 0 bases; junction bases outside the gene matches: 6. The CDR3 region is CASSSTGTISNQPQHF. In DNA form, the CDR3 reads TGTGCCAGCAGCTCGACAGGGACCATTAGCAATCAGCCCCAGCATTTT.

V and J are TRBV11-2 and TRBJ2-5; 12 bases are a match to TRBD2. Germline V gene lookup returns CDR1 SGHAT and CDR2 FQNNGV. The CDR3 is 18 residues long. V was clipped by 3 bases and J by 1 base; unmatched bases: 9. CDR3: CASSFGLGLAGTQETQYF. The DNA for the CDR3 is TGTGCCAGCAGCTTCGGTCTGGGACTAGCGGGTACCCAAGAGACCCAGTACTTC.

CDR3 sequence (DNA): TGTGCCAGCAGTTTCCTACGGGACAGGGAGTTCGGAGCTTTCTTT. Its protein is CASSFLRDREFGAFF. V is TRBV28 and J is TRBJ1-1; 9 positions match TRBD1. The trim removed 3 bases at V and 10 bases at J, leaving 12 bases unmatched. The CDR3 runs 15 residues. Germline values: CDR1 MDHEN, CDR2 SYDVKM. The full variable domain, completed using reference TRBV28 and TRBJ1-1, is DVKVTQSSRYLVKRTGEKVFLECVQDMDHENMFWYRQDPGLGLRLIYFSYDVKMKEKGDIPEGYSVSREKKERFSLILESASTNQTSMYLCASSFLRDREFGAFFGQGTRLTVV.

The CDR3 nucleotides are TGCAGCGTTGAGGGGACAGGGGAGAACTATGGCTACACCTTC. Translated: CSVEGTGENYGYTF. The J gene is TRBJ1-2, the V gene TRBV29-1; 10 bases map to TRBD1. V lost 3 bases to trimming and J lost 2 bases; unmatched junction nucleotides: 3. Germline assignment: CDR1 SQVTM and CDR2 ANQGSEA. The CDR3 is 14 amino acids.

This sequence joins TRBV7-9 and TRBJ2-3, with 8 bases fitting TRBD1. Germline lookup yields CDR1 SEHNR and CDR2 FQNEAQ (reference sequence). The CDR3 is made up of 12 amino acids. The ends lost 4 bases at V and 8 bases at J; junction bases unmatched: 2. The CDR3 sequence is CASSSTGVTQYF. Written as DNA, the CDR3 is TGTGCCAGCAGCTCGACAGGGGTTACGCAGTATTTT.

This chain's CDR3 is CASNSGFAAFF. CDR3 sequence (DNA): TGTGCCAGCAACTCGGGGTTTGCGGCTTTCTTT. This chain joins TRBV28 and TRBJ1-1; D gene unclear. V lost 7 bases and J 11 bases, leaving 14 bases between the germline ends. CDR1 and CDR2 from the germline V gene are MDHEN and SYDVKM. This CDR3 is built from 11 residues.

V gene TRBV7-9 combines with J gene TRBJ2-3; 7 nucleotides agree with TRBD1. This CDR3 has 15 amino acids. Trimming at V came to 6 bases and at J to 4 bases, leaving 10 bases not matched to a gene. In germline, CDR1 is SEHNR, CDR2 FQNEAQ (reference sequence). The CDR3 DNA reads as TGTGCCAGCAGACAGACAGGGATGAAGGCAGATACGCAGTATTTT. Its translation is CASRQTGMKADTQYF.

V usage is TRBV11-2 and J usage is TRBJ2-5, with D perhaps TRBD1 (6 bases). Per germline, CDR1 SGHAT and CDR2 FQNNGV. The V end lost 1 base, the J end lost 2 bases, and 8 bases lay between the germline ends. The CDR3 length is 14 residues. CDR3 in DNA: TGTGCCAGCAGCTTAGCGACAGGACAAGAGACCCAGTACTTC. Its translation: CASSLATGQETQYF.

This chain uses TRBV27 with TRBJ2-7; maybe TRBD1 (5 bases). Trimming took 2 bases from V and 4 from J, leaving 18 bases between them. The CDR3 is 16 residues long. CDR1 is MNHEY and CDR2 is SMNVEV in the germline V gene (reference sequence). CDR3 region: CASSLEGAPGLYEQYF. CDR3 DNA: TGTGCCAGCAGTTTAGAAGGGGCCCCTGGCTTATACGAGCAGTACTTC.

The sample holds a few counts of this clone. V gene TRBV19 combines with J gene TRBJ2-7, with 8 bases fitting TRBD1. From germline, CDR1 is LNHDA and CDR2 SQIVND (reference sequence). The CDR3 has 13 amino acids. J was trimmed by 4 bases and V by 5 bases; bases with no gene match: 4. The CDR3 here is CASSERQGYEQYF. CDR3 coding DNA: TGTGCCAGTAGTGAAAGACAGGGGTACGAGCAGTACTTC.

This clone was seen once. The V and J genes are TRBV19 and TRBJ1-4; D remains ambiguous. V was pared by 5 bases and J by 4 bases, with 11 bases between. The CDR3 has 14 amino acids. Germline V gene lookup returns CDR1 LNHDA and CDR2 SQIVND (reference sequence). For the CDR3, the DNA is TGTGCCAGTAGTCCCGGACTGATTAATGAAAAACTGTTTTTT. It yields the protein CASSPGLINEKLFF.

This clone was counted only a few times. The V call is TRBV28, the J call TRBJ2-7; 8 positions match TRBD2. Germline V gene data show CDR1 as MDHEN and CDR2 as SYDVKM. V lost 3 bases, J lost 5 bases, and 6 bases stayed unmatched. CDR3 length equals 14 residues. Here the CDR3 DNA reads TGTGCCAGCAGTTTGAGCGGGAGCGGGGACGAGCAGTACTTC. Translating it yields CASSLSGSGDEQYF.

The chain uses TRBV5-3 and TRBJ2-3; D gene uncertain. TRBV5-3 is filed as an ORF, its function uncertain. V was pared by 10 bases and J by 14 bases, with 17 bases between. The CDR3 is 10 residues long. CDR3 sequence (DNA): TGTGCCCCCTGCGCGTTTCGTAGGTATTTT. Translated: CAPCAFRRYF.

As regards this clone: Other nucleotide sequences from this sample produce the same CDR3. The chain uses TRBV18 and TRBJ2-7, with 7 bases identical to TRBD2. Trimming cost V 2 bases and J 0 bases; bases outside gene matches: 1. Germline V gene sequence: CDR1 KGHSH, CDR2 LQKENI. The CDR3 contains 14 residues. CDR3 in DNA: TGTGCCAGCTCACCAAGCGGGGCCTCCTACGAGCAGTACTTC. Translating it yields CASSPSGASYEQYF.